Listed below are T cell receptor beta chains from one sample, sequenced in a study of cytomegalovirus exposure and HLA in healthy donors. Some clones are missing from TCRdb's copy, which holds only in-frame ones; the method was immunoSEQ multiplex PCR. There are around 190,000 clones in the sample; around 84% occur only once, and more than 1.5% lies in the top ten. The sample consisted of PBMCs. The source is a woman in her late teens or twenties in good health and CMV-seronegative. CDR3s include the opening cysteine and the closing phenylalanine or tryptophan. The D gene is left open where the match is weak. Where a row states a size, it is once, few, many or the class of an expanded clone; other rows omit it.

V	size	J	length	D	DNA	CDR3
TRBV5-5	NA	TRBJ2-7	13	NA	TGTGCCAGCAGCTTTTCCGAGGACAACCGGCAGTACTTC	CASSFSEDNRQYF
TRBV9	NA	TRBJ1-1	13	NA	TGTGCCAGCAGCGTTCAGGGATCCACTGAAGCTTTCTTT	CASSVQGSTEAFF
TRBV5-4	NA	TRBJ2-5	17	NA	TGTGCCAGCAGCTTGGAAAGGGGAACCGGTGCTATGGAGACCCAGTACTTC	CASSLERGTGAMETQYF
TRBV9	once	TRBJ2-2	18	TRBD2	TGTGCCAGCAGCGTAGGCCCCGGGGGGGGCAGGAACACCGGGGAGCTGTTTTTT	CASSVGPGGGRNTGELFF
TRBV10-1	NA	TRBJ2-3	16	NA	TGCGCCAGCAGTCTTACCGGGGGGCACCCCACAGATACGCAGTATTTT	CASSLTGGHPTDTQYF
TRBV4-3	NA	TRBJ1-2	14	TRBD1	TGCGCCAGCAGCCAAGATAGGGACAGGAATGGCTACACCTTC	CASSQDRDRNGYTF
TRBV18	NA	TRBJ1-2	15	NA	TGTGCCAGCTCACCAGCGGGAGCAACTAACTATGGCTACACCTTC	CASSPAGATNYGYTF
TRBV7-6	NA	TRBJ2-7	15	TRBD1	TGTGCCAGCAGCTTACAACCGGGACAGGGGTACGAGCAGTACTTC	CASSLQPGQGYEQYF
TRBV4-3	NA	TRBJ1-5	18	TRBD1	TGCGCCAGCACCCAAGTTGGGACAGGGCGGAGGGGCAATCAGCCCCAGCATTTT	CASTQVGTGRRGNQPQHF
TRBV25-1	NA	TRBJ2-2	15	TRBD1	TGTGCCAGCATTGGACAGGGCGCGAACACCGGGGAGCTGTTTTTT	CASIGQGANTGELFF
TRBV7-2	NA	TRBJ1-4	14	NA	TGTGCCAGCAGCTCTGGACAGCCGAATGAAAAACTGTTTTTT	CASSSGQPNEKLFF
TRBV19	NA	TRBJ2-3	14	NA	TGTGCCAGTAGTATAACCTCTAGCGCAGATACGCAGTATTTT	CASSITSSADTQYF
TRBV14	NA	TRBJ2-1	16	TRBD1	TGTGCCAGCAGCCAACGACAGGGGGCGGTCTACAATGAGCAGTTCTTC	CASSQRQGAVYNEQFF
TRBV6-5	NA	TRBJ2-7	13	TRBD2	TGTGCCAGCTCCCGGCGGGAGATGCGGGAGCAGTACTTC	CASSRREMREQYF
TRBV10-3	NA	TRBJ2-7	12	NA	TGTGCCACCCAGGGGACTACCTACGAGCAGTACTTC	CATQGTTYEQYF
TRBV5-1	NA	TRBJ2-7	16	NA	TGCGCCAGCAGCTTGATGATGTTAGAGGCGCAGTACGAGCAGTACTTC	CASSLMMLEAQYEQYF
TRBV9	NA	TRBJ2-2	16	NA	TGTGCCAGCAGCGTAGAGTACAGGGCGGCCACCGGGGAGCTGTTTTTT	CASSVEYRAATGELFF
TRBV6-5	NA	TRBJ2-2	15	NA	TGTGCCAGCAGTTATATGCGGGGCAGCACCGGGGAGCTGTTTTTT	CASSYMRGSTGELFF
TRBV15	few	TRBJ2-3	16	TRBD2	TGTGCCACCAGCAGCCCCCCGGGGGGGGTGCCGGATACGCAGTATTTT	CATSSPPGGVPDTQYF
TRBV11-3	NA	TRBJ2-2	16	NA	TGTGCCAGCAGCTTAGTTGGGCCCGCGAACACCGGGGAGCTGTTTTTT	CASSLVGPANTGELFF
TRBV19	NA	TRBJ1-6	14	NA	TGTGCCAGTAGAAAAGAGACAGTCGATTCACCCCTCCACTTT	CASRKETVDSPLHF
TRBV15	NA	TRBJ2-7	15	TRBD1	TGTGCCACCAGCAGAGGAAGGGACAGCGCCTACGAGCAGTACTTC	CATSRGRDSAYEQYF
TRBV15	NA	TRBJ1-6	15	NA	TGTGCCACCAGCAGAGGACAGGACGTTTTCTCACCCCTCCACTTT	CATSRGQDVFSPLHF
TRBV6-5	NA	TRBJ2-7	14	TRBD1	TGTGCCAGCAGTTCAATACAGGGGGCCTACGAGCAGTACTTC	CASSSIQGAYEQYF